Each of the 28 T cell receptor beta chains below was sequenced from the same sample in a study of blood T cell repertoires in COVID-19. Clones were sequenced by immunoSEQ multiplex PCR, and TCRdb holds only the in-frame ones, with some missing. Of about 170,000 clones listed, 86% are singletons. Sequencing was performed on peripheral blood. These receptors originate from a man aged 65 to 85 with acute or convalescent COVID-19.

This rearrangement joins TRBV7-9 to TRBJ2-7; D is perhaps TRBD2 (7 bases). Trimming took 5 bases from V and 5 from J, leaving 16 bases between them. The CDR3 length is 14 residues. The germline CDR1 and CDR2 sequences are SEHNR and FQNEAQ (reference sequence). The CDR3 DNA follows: TGTGCCAGCAGCCCGAGGGGGGGTTGGGACGAGCAGTACTTC. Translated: CASSPRGGWDEQYF.

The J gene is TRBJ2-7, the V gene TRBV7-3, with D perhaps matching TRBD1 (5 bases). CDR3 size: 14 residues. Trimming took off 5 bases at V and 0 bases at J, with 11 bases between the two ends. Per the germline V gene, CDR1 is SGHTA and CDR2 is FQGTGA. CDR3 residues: CASSATRDSYEQYF. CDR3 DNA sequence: TGTGCCAGCAGCGCGACCAGGGACTCCTACGAGCAGTACTTC.

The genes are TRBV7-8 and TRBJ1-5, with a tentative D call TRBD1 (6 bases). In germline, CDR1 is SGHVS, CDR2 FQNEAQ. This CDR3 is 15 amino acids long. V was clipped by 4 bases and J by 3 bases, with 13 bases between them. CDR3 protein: CASSSYAGDNQPQHF. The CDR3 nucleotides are TGTGCCAGCAGCTCCTACGCAGGGGACAATCAGCCCCAGCATTTT.

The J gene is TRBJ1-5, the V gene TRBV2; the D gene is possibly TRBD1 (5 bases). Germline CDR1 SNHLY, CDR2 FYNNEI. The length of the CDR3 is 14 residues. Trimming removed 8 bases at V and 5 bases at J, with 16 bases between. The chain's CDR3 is CASEGARDYQPQHF. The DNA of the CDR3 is TGTGCCAGCGAGGGTGCCAGGGACTATCAGCCCCAGCATTTT.

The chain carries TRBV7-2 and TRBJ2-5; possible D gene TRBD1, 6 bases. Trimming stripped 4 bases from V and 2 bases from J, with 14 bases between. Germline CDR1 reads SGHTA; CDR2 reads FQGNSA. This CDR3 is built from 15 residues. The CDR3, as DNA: TGTGCCAGCAGCTCGCGGACAGTCGGGCAAGAGACCCAGTACTTC. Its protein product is CASSSRTVGQETQYF.

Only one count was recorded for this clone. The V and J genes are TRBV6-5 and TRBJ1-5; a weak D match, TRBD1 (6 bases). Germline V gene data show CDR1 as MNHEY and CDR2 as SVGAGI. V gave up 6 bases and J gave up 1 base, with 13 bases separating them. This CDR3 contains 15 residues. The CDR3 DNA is TGTGCCAGCAGACCGGGGACACCCAGCAATCAGCCCCAGCATTTT. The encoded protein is CASRPGTPSNQPQHF.

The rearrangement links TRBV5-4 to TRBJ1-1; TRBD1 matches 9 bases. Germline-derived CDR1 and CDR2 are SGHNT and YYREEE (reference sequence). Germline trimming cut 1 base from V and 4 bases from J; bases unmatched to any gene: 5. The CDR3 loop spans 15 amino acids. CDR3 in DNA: TGTGCCAGCAGCTTGCCCGGGACAGGGTCCACTGAAGCTTTCTTT. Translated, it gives CASSLPGTGSTEAFF.

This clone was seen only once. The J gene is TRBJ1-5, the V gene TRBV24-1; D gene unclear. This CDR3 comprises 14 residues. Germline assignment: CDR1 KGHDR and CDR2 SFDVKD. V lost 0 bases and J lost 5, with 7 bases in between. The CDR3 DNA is TGTGCCACCAGTGATTTGCGAGGGTATCAGCCCCAGCATTTT. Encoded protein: CATSDLRGYQPQHF.

Written as DNA, the CDR3 is TGTGCCAGTAGTTACAGATTGGGACAGGGGGGAACTGAAGCTTTCTTT. Residues: CASSYRLGQGGTEAFF. The chain carries TRBV19 and TRBJ1-1; 11 positions match TRBD1. J lost 5 bases, V lost 5 bases, and 10 bases had no gene match. Germline CDR1 and CDR2: LNHDA and SQIVND (reference sequence). The CDR3 length is 16 residues.

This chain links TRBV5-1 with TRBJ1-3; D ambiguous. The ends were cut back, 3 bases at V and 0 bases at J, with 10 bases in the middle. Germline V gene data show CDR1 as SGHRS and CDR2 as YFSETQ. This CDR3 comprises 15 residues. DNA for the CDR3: TGCGCCAGCAGCTGGGGAGCGGGCTCTGGAAACACCATATATTTT. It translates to CASSWGAGSGNTIYF.

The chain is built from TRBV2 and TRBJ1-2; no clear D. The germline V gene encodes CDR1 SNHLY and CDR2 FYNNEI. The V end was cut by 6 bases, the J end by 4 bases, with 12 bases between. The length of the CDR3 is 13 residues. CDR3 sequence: CASRTELAYGYTF. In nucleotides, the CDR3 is TGTGCCAGCAGAACAGAGCTCGCCTATGGCTACACCTTC.

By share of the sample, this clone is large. CDR3 loop: CASIGRDRGPNEKLFF. The DNA of the CDR3 is TGTGCCAGTATCGGCCGGGACAGGGGGCCCAATGAAAAACTGTTTTTT. The gene calls are TRBV19 and TRBJ1-4; 12 bases fit TRBD1. V was clipped by 7 bases and J by 5 bases; unmatched bases: 8. CDR3 length equals 16 residues. CDR1 is LNHDA and CDR2 is SQIVND in the germline V gene (reference sequence).

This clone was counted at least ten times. The CDR3 is CASSLLTAYGYTF. In DNA, the CDR3 is TGTGCCAGCAGCTTATTGACAGCCTATGGCTACACCTTC. This chain links TRBV7-2 with TRBJ1-2; D may be TRBD1 (5 bases). Germline assignment: CDR1 SGHTA and CDR2 FQGNSA. The CDR3 spans 13 residues. The V gene lost 2 bases and the J gene lost 4 bases, with 8 bases spanning the gap.

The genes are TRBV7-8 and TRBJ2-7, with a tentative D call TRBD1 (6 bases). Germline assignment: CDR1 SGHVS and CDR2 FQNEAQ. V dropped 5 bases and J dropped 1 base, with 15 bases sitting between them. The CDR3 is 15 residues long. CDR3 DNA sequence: TGTGCCAGCAGCCGCCCCCGGGACATTTCCTACGAGCAGTACTTC. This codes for CASSRPRDISYEQYF.

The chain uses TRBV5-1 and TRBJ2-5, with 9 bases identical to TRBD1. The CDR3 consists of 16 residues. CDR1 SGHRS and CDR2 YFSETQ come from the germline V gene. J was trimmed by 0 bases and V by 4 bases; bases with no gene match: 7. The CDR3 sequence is CASSIGQGSYQETQYF. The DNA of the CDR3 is TGCGCCAGCAGCATCGGACAGGGGTCGTACCAAGAGACCCAGTACTTC.

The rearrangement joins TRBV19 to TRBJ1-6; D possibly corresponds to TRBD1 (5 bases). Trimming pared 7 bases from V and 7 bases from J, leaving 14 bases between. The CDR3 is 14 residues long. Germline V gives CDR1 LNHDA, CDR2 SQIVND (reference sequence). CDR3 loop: CASKGERGNSPLHF. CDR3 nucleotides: TGTGCCAGTAAAGGGGAAAGAGGCAATTCACCCCTCCACTTT.

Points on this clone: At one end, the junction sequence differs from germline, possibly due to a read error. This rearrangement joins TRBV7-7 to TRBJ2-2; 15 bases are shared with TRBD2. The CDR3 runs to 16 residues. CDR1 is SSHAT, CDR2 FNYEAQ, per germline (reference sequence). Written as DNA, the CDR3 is TGTGCTAGCAGTTGGACTAGCGGGAGGGCTGGCGGGGAGCTGTTTTTT. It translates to CASSWTSGRAGGELFF.

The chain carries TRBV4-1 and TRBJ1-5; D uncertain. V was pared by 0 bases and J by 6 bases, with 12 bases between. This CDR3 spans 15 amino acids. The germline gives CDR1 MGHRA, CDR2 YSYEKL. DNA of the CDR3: TGCGCCAGCAGCCAAGAATTAGAGGGCACTCAGCCCCAGCATTTT. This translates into CASSQELEGTQPQHF.

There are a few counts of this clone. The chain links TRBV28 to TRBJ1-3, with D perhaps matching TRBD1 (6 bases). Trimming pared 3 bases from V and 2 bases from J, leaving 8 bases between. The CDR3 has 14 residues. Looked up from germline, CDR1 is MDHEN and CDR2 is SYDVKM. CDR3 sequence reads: CASSLAGAGNTIYF. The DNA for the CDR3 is TGTGCCAGCAGTTTGGCAGGGGCTGGAAACACCATATATTTT.

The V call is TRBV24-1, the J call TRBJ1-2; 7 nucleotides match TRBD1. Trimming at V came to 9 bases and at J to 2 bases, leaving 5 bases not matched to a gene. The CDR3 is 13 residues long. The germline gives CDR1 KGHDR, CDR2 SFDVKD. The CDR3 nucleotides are TGTGCCACCTCGACAGGGACCAACTATGGCTACACCTTC. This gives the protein CATSTGTNYGYTF.

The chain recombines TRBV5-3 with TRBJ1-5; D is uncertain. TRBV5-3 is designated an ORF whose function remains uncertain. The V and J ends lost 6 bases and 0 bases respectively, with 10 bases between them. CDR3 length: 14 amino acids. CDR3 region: CARIATHSNQPQHF. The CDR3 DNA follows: TGTGCCAGAATAGCAACGCATAGCAATCAGCCCCAGCATTTT.

This CDR3 reads CASSLTGNTEAFF. The CDR3 nucleotides are TGCGCCAGCAGCTTGACAGGGAACACTGAAGCTTTCTTT. V and J are TRBV5-1 and TRBJ1-1; D might be TRBD1 (5 bases). The CDR3 runs to 13 residues. V dropped 1 base and J dropped 1 base, with 5 bases sitting between them. Germline loops: CDR1 SGHRS, CDR2 YFSETQ.

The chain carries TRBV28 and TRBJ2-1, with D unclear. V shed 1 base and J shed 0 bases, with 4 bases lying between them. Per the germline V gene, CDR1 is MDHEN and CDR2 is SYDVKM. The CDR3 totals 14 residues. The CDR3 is CASSLFGSYNEQFF. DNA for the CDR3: TGTGCCAGCAGTTTATTCGGCTCCTACAATGAGCAGTTCTTC.

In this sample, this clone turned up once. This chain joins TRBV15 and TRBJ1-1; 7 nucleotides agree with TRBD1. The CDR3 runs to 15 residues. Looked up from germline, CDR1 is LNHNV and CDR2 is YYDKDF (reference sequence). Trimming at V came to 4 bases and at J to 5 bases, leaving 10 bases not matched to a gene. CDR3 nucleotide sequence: TGTGCCACCAGCACCTACCCGACAGGGTTAACTGAAGCTTTCTTT. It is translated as CATSTYPTGLTEAFF. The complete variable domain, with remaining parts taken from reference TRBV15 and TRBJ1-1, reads DAMVIQNPRYQVTQFGKPVTLSCSQTLNHNVMYWYQQKSSQAPKLLFHYYDKDFNNEADTPDNFQSRRPNTSFCFLDIRSPGLGDTAMYLCATSTYPTGLTEAFFGQGTRLTVV.

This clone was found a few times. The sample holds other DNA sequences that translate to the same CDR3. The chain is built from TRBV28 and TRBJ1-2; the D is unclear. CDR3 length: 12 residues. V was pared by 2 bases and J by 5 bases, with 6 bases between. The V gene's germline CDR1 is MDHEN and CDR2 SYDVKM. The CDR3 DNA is TGTGCCAGCAGTTTACGGGGTTATGGCTACACCTTC. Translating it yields CASSLRGYGYTF.

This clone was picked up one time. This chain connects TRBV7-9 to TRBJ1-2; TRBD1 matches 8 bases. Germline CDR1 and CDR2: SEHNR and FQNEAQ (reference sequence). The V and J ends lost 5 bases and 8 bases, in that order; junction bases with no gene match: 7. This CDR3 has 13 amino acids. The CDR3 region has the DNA TGTGCCAGCAGCAGGCAGGGGACAGGAGGCTACACCTTC. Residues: CASSRQGTGGYTF.

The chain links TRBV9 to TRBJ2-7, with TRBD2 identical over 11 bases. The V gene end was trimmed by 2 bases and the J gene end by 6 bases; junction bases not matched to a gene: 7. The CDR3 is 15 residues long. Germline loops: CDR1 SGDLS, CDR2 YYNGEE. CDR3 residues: CASSVGLAGGFEQYF. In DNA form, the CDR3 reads TGTGCCAGCAGCGTGGGCCTAGCGGGAGGATTCGAGCAGTACTTC.

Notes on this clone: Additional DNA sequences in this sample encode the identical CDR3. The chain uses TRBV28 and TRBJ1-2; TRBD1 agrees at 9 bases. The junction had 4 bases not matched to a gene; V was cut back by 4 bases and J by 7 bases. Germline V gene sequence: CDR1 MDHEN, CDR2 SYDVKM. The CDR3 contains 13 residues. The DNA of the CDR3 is TGTGCCAGCAGTTCGGGACAGGGCGGTGGCTACACCTTC. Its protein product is CASSSGQGGGYTF.